Presented here are 9 T cell receptor beta chains from one specimen sequenced in a study of blood T cell repertoires in COVID-19. The protocol was immunoSEQ multiplex PCR, while the TCRdb copy is restricted to in-frame clones and leaves out a portion. The table includes about 140,000 clones, roughly 84% detected once. Sequenced input: PBMCs or T cells enriched from blood (not recorded which). These receptors came from a man between 40 and 49 years old with acute COVID-19.

CDR3 in amino acids: CASRQARNTEAFF. CDR3 nucleotides: TGTGCCAGCAGACAGGCAAGGAACACTGAAGCTTTCTTT. The genes are TRBV6-4 and TRBJ1-1; D is perhaps TRBD1 (5 bases). V shed 6 bases and J shed 1 base, with 9 bases lying between them. Germline CDR1 and CDR2: MRHNA and SNTAGT. This CDR3 is 13 amino acids long.

The V gene is TRBV4-1, the J gene TRBJ2-1, with TRBD2 matching 10 bases. Germline trimming cut 5 bases from V and 3 bases from J; bases unmatched to any gene: 1. CDR1 MGHRA and CDR2 YSYEKL come from the germline V gene. This CDR3 comprises 14 residues. The CDR3 DNA is TGCGCCAGCAGCGGACTAGCGGACTACAATGAGCAGTTCTTC. Protein product: CASSGLADYNEQFF.

On this clone itself: One end of the junction varies from germline; a read error may be responsible. J is TRBJ2-7 and V is TRBV2; the D gene is possibly TRBD1 (5 bases). This CDR3 is 14 amino acids long. From germline, CDR1 is SNHLY and CDR2 FYNNEI. CDR3 coding DNA: TGTGCCAGCAGTGAACGGACATTATTAAAGGAGCTGTACTTC. Encoded protein: CASSERTLLKELYF.

The chain joins TRBV25-1 to TRBJ2-7, with D tentatively TRBD2 (7 bases). Per germline, CDR1 MGHDK and CDR2 SYGVNS. This CDR3 contains 15 residues. V was clipped by 6 bases and J by 4 bases, with 19 bases between them. The CDR3 DNA follows: TGTGCCAGCAGCCCTGGGGGGGGGCAGCGGTACGAGCAGTACTTC. Translated: CASSPGGGQRYEQYF.

The chain links TRBV5-4 to TRBJ1-4, with a possible D match to TRBD1 (6 bases). Germline CDR1 is SGHNT and CDR2 is YYREEE (reference sequence). The CDR3 runs to 16 residues. V lost 3 bases and J lost 3, with 15 bases in between. DNA of the CDR3: TGTGCCAGCAGCTCCCGGACAGAAAACTCTAATGAAAAACTGTTTTTT. Its protein product is CASSSRTENSNEKLFF. The full variable domain, rest sourced from reference TRBV5-4 and TRBJ1-4, is ETGVTQSPTHLIKTRGQQVTLRCSSQSGHNTVSWYQQALGQGPQFIFQYYREEENGRGNFPPRFSGLQFPNYSSELNVNALELDDSALYLCASSSRTENSNEKLFFGSGTQLSVL.

This sequence joins TRBV5-6 and TRBJ1-3; D is uncertain. The germline V and J ends were trimmed by 0 bases and 0 bases, with 13 bases remaining between them. The CDR3 contains 17 residues. CDR1 and CDR2 (germline): SGHDT, YYEEEE. The DNA of the CDR3 is TGTGCCAGCAGCTTGGTTACTCAGGCAATCTCTGGAAACACCATATATTTT. This translates into CASSLVTQAISGNTIYF.

The sample holds many counts of this clone. The rearrangement joins TRBV19 to TRBJ2-1, with TRBD1 matching over 8 bases. CDR1 and CDR2 (germline): LNHDA, SQIVND (reference sequence). This CDR3 spans 12 amino acids. V lost 10 bases to trimming and J lost 7 bases; unmatched junction nucleotides: 6. The CDR3 DNA follows: TGTGCCACCGACCAGGGGGCGAATGAGCAGTTCTTC. Amino acids: CATDQGANEQFF. Variable domain in full (rest from reference TRBV19 and TRBJ2-1): DGGITQSPKYLFRKEGQNVTLSCEQNLNHDAMYWYRQDPGQGLRLIYYSQIVNDFQKGDIAEGYSVSREKKESFPLTVTSAQKNPTAFYLCATDQGANEQFFGPGTRLTVL.

The rearrangement uses TRBV27 and TRBJ1-2, with a tentative D call TRBD1 (5 bases). Germline CDR1 and CDR2: MNHEY and SMNVEV (reference sequence). V was pared by 6 bases and J by 6 bases, with 11 bases between. This CDR3 has 12 amino acids. Here the CDR3 reads CASSSPGDGYTF. CDR3 in DNA: TGTGCCAGCAGCTCCCCGGGGGATGGCTACACCTTC.

The rearrangement links TRBV4-1 to TRBJ2-3; TRBD2 agrees at 14 bases. Germline CDR1 and CDR2: MGHRA and YSYEKL. V was pared by 1 base and J by 6 bases, with 3 bases of the junction left unmatched. The CDR3 has 16 residues. The DNA for the CDR3 is TGCGCCAGCAGCCAAGGGACTAGCGGGGGGCGCGATACGCAGTATTTT. This gives the protein CASSQGTSGGRDTQYF.